This note documents a single T cell receptor (beta chain) sequence. The junction departs from germline at one end; a sequencing error may be responsible. Within the library, unique molecular identifiers were attached to each individual cDNA molecule. TCRdb called the RACE reads again in MiXCR, with one record for every CDR3 protein. This table holds about 92,000 distinct CDR3 sequences, around 9.5% found once. The data belong to a study of human T cells and chemical hapten exposure. Study details: The scalp of each patient received a weekly diphenylcyclopropenone dose for the full approximately 26-week study.

Regarding time point: pre-sensitization, week 0. Noted treatment: therapeutic diphenylcyclopropenone sensitization with weekly scalp DPC. Patches went on only after blood had been drawn each time. This sequence was found in a woman aged 40 to 50 with alopecia areata. Some clones in this sample may be carry-over from other donors' samples. Source: whole blood, taken in connection with sensitization to the hapten diphenylcyclopropenone (DPC).

CDR3 in amino acids: CAGSLDSSRNEQFF. DNA of the CDR3: TGTGCCGGCAGCTTAGATTCTAGCCGGAATGAGCAGTTCTTC. The chain joins TRBV11-2 to TRBJ2-1; tentative D call: TRBD2 (5 bases). Per the germline V gene, CDR1 is SGHAT and CDR2 is FQNNGV. CDR3 size: 14 residues.